This record looks at one TCR beta chain sequence and its context. In the authors' workflow: The assay estimated nucleated cells by amplifying reference gene primers. Here immunoSEQ multiplex PCR was the method, and the copy in TCRdb shows in-frame clones only, minus some. V and J calls plus clone size are reproduced from that table; the DNA served to infer D and trimming. The data hold 200,000 to 250,000 clones, with approximately 87% observed a single time. This sample is part of a study of blood T cell repertoires in COVID-19. At the level of the study: Samples taken during acute and convalescent COVID-19 were collected in the United States, Italy and Spain. PBMCs, B-cell-depleted T cells, or T cells were the source of the cDNA or gDNA that made up the material.

Trimming removed 1 base from V and 6 bases from J; junction bases left unmatched: 5. Germline V gene data show CDR1 as MDHEN and CDR2 as SYDVKM. The CDR3 is 15 residues long. The sample comprised peripheral blood. This TCR was recovered from a man aged 60 to 69 who had recovered from COVID-19. The chain joins TRBV28 to TRBJ1-5, with 8 bases identical to TRBD1. CDR3 bases: TGTGCCAGCAGTTTATCAGGCAGGGGGCGTCAGCCCCAGCATTTT. Translated, it gives CASSLSGRGRQPQHF. The full variable domain, with the rest looked up from reference TRBV28 and TRBJ1-5, is DVKVTQSSRYLVKRTGEKVFLECVQDMDHENMFWYRQDPGLGLRLIYFSYDVKMKEKGDIPEGYSVSREKKERFSLILESASTNQTSMYLCASSLSGRGRQPQHFGDGTRLSIL.